The T cell receptor (beta chain) described here comes from a study of spatial heterogeneity in lung cancer. Study as a whole: TCR and UMI combinations that were unique each appeared, on average, more than ten times in raw reads. Points from the study as a whole: Ubiquitous expanded tumor TCRs surfaced in blood more at resection than they did at follow-up.

Time point: sample taken at primary tumor resection. Material for sequencing was whole RNA from tumor, nontumor lung or frozen PBMC, left unsorted. Samples were donated by 72 untreated early-stage non-small cell lung cancer patients. CDR1 is MDHEN, CDR2 SYDVKM, per germline. V was cut by 5 bases and J by 7 bases, with 14 bases left in between. This CDR3 comprises 13 residues. The table lists this clonotype with many counts. Its antigen is still unknown. A distinct unique molecular identifier was carried by each TCR cDNA molecule. TCRdb independently ran MiXCR on the 5' RACE reads; one entry per CDR3 protein. The sample has some 21,000 distinct CDR3 sequences, about 3% seen once.

The material sequenced was PBMCs, taken at surgery. The chain combines TRBV28 with TRBJ1-2; D possibly corresponds to TRBD1 (6 bases). The sequence came from a female donor with early-stage non-small cell lung cancer. CDR3 nucleotide sequence: TGTGCCAGCAGTCGAACAGGGTCAGGTGGCTACACCTTC. Translated, it gives CASSRTGSGGYTF.